This T cell receptor (beta chain) came from a study of shared clonotypes between healthy human individuals. About the research overall: The donors, two women and a few men, were aged 18 to 49.

It was across several immunoSEQ plates that each subset's genomic DNA was evenly split. How the authors handled the data: Without quality scores, immunoSEQ junctional reads could not be filtered like full-length reads. Method: immunoSEQ multiplex PCR; TCRdb's copy keeps in-frame clones and lacks some. The DNA was the basis for D and trimming; V, J and clone size are from that table. The sample holds about 2.3 million clones, roughly 93% seen once. Everyone who donated was a Caucasian adult who lived in Nashville, Tennessee. This CDR3 has 16 amino acids. V dropped 6 bases and J dropped 5 bases, with 22 bases sitting between them. Germline V gene lookup returns CDR1 MNHEY and CDR2 SMNVEV (reference sequence).

The clonotype comes from a man between 18 and 29 years old in good health. Some clones in this sample may be carry-over from other donors' samples. Sequences were obtained from naive CD4+ T cells from PBMCs. Subset indicated: CD45RA+ positively selected. J is TRBJ1-1 and V is TRBV27; TRBD1 might be the D (6 bases). CDR3 DNA: TGTGCCAGCAGCCGTTTCGGGGGGCGAACGGAAACTGAAGCTTTCTTT. This sequence encodes CASSRFGGRTETEAFF.